The 26 T cell receptor beta chains below were found in one sample sequenced in a study of T cells in Graves' hyperthyroidism and ophthalmopathy. TCR beta CDR3 regions were amplified from RNA. First-round RT-PCR with HTBI primers amplified the TCR CDR3 region. A single record per CDR3 protein comes from TCRdb applying MiXCR to the multiplex PCR reads. The table includes hundreds of thousands of distinct CDR3 sequences, about 16% detected once. Sequencing was done on a sample of blood. The receptors were sampled from a man in his forties with Graves' hyperthyroidism.

This clonotype came up many times. CDR3 nucleotide sequence: TGTGCCAGCAGTCCCCGACTGGGGGGTATTAAGTACTTC. Its protein product is CASSPRLGGIKYF. The chain links TRBV12-3 or TRBV12-4 to TRBJ2-7; possibly TRBD2 for D (6 bases). This CDR3 is 13 amino acids long. V was cut by 5 bases and J by 11 bases, with 19 bases left in between.

This clonotype came up many times. The chain joins TRBV27 to TRBJ2-5; D ambiguous. The CDR3 is 14 amino acids. CDR1 and CDR2 from the germline V gene are MNHEY and SMNVEV (reference sequence). The germline V and J ends were trimmed by 4 bases and 4 bases, with 13 bases remaining between them. CDR3 in DNA: TGTGCCAGCAGTTCCCAGCTGGTCCCAGAGACCCAGTACTTC. Amino acid sequence: CASSSQLVPETQYF.

Worth noting for this clonotype: Possible read error: a much larger clone is one base away. The chain is built from TRBV5-1 and TRBJ2-3; either TRBD1 or TRBD2 may fit D (6 bases each). Trimming took off 4 bases at V and 5 bases at J, with 20 bases between the two ends. CDR1 is SGHRS, CDR2 YFSETQ, per germline. The CDR3 runs to 16 residues. The CDR3 region has the DNA TGCGCCAGCAGCGAGAGGGGGGCGCGAGTTGTAGATACGCAGTATTTT. Protein: CASSERGARVVDTQYF.

This clonotype was detected ten times or more. CDR3: CASSSYARPQHF. The CDR3 bases are TGTGCCAGCAGTTCTTACGCGAGACCCCAGCATTTT. The chain uses TRBV28 and TRBJ1-5, with unresolved D. Trimming removed 4 bases at V and 10 bases at J, with 11 bases between. This CDR3 spans 12 amino acids. Per germline, CDR1 MDHEN and CDR2 SYDVKM.

This rearrangement joins TRBV6-1 to TRBJ1-2, with D possibly matching TRBD1 (6 bases). CDR1 and CDR2 (germline): MNHNS, SASEGT. Trimming stripped 6 bases from V and 5 bases from J, with 13 bases between. The CDR3 has 13 residues. This CDR3 reads CASRGAGVYGYTF. Written as DNA, the CDR3 is TGTGCCAGCAGGGGGGCAGGGGTTTATGGCTACACCTTC.

The chain employs TRBV3-1 and TRBJ1-1; TRBD1 might be the D (5 bases). V was pared by 3 bases and J by 12 bases, with 14 bases between. The CDR3 totals 12 residues. Germline CDR1 and CDR2: LGHDT and YNNKEL (reference sequence). The CDR3 is CASSQTQGFSFF. The CDR3 DNA reads as TGTGCCAGCAGCCAGACCCAGGGATTTTCTTTCTTT. Complete variable domain (other parts from reference TRBV3-1 and TRBJ1-1): DTAVSQTPKYLVTQMGNDKSIKCEQNLGHDTMYWYKQDSKKFLKIMFSYNNKELIINETVPNRFSPKSPDKAHLNLHINSLELGDSAVYFCASSQTQGFSFFGQGTRLTVV.

This clonotype was observed at least ten times. This chain links TRBV18 with TRBJ2-1, with D possibly being TRBD1 (6 bases). Looked up from germline, CDR1 is KGHSH and CDR2 is LQKENI. The CDR3 is 14 residues long. Trimming took off 2 bases at V and 8 bases at J, with 13 bases between the two ends. For the CDR3, the DNA is TGTGCCAGCTCACCAGGGGGCGCGGTAGATGAGCAGTTCTTC. Amino acids: CASSPGGAVDEQFF.

This clonotype has just one count. The chain couples TRBV2 to TRBJ2-1; the match to TRBD2 covers 10 bases. Unmatched junction bases numbered 1, after V lost 5 bases and J lost 3 bases. The germline CDR1 and CDR2 sequences are SNHLY and FYNNEI. This CDR3 contains 14 residues. CDR3 loop: CASSSGRVYNEQFF. The CDR3 coding sequence is TGTGCCAGCAGTAGCGGGAGGGTCTACAATGAGCAGTTCTTC.

This clonotype was found many times. The chain links TRBV12-3 or TRBV12-4 to TRBJ2-2, with D possibly being TRBD1 (5 bases). V was trimmed by 7 bases and J by 0 bases, leaving 12 bases between them. CDR3 size: 15 residues. DNA of the CDR3: TGTGCCAGCATTCCTTGGGGCCCGAACACCGGGGAGCTGTTTTTT. This translates into CASIPWGPNTGELFF.

This clonotype appeared a few times. V usage is TRBV27 and J usage is TRBJ2-1, with D possibly TRBD1 on 6 matching bases. The CDR3 has 15 residues. CDR1 and CDR2 from the germline V gene are MNHEY and SMNVEV (reference sequence). Trimming cost V 2 bases and J 5 bases, with 13 bases left between them. In DNA, the CDR3 is TGTGCCAGCAGTTTACAGACAGGCAGAAACAATGAGCAGTTCTTC. Its translation is CASSLQTGRNNEQFF.

The chain employs TRBV5-1 and TRBJ1-4, with TRBD1 matching over 12 bases. Germline V gene data show CDR1 as SGHRS and CDR2 as YFSETQ. The CDR3 contains 15 residues. V lost 4 bases, J lost 8 bases, and 6 bases stayed unmatched. The CDR3 coding sequence is TGCGCCAGCAGCCGGGGACAGGGGGCGCTGGAAAAACTGTTTTTT. Amino acid sequence: CASSRGQGALEKLFF.

This clonotype showed up just a few times. The chain employs TRBV9 and TRBJ1-6; D might be TRBD1 (5 bases). Germline values: CDR1 SGDLS, CDR2 YYNGEE. V lost 4 bases to trimming and J lost 7 bases, with 15 bases between them. The CDR3 totals 15 residues. In DNA form, the CDR3 reads TGTGCCAGCAGCACCCTCGGACAAGCAAATTCACCCCTCCACTTT. Amino acids: CASSTLGQANSPLHF.

This clonotype was seen a few times. The chain is built from TRBV5-8 and TRBJ1-6; unclear D gene. V gave up 0 bases and J gave up 15 bases, with 7 bases separating them. Germline lookup yields CDR1 SGHTS and CDR2 YDEGEE. The CDR3 is made up of 11 amino acids. CDR3 residues: CASSLGGGLHF. CDR3 bases: TGTGCCAGCAGCTTGGGCGGCGGCCTCCACTTT.

This clonotype was recorded at least ten times. The CDR3 spells CASSSPSGTTTDTQYF. In DNA form, the CDR3 reads TGTGCCAGCAGTTCGCCATCCGGGACTACCACAGATACGCAGTATTTT. This chain uses TRBV28 with TRBJ2-3; 7 nucleotides match TRBD2. V gave up 4 bases and J gave up 2 bases; unmatched junction bases: 9. This CDR3 region has 16 residues. Germline V gene data show CDR1 as MDHEN and CDR2 as SYDVKM.

Notes on this clonotype: This could be a read error, since a much larger clone is one nucleotide away. The rearrangement uses TRBV15 and TRBJ2-2; D is undetermined. Germline V gene lookup returns CDR1 LNHNV and CDR2 YYDKDF (reference sequence). CDR3 length: 14 residues. The CDR3 sequence is CAISREPPTGELFF. The CDR3, as DNA: TGTGCCATCAGCAGAGAACCACCCACCGGGGAGCTGTTTTTT.

The chain carries TRBV20-1 and TRBJ1-2; TRBD1 matches 7 bases. J gave up 11 bases and V 5 bases, and 17 bases lay outside the gene matches. Germline V gene sequence: CDR1 DFQATT, CDR2 SNEGSKA (reference sequence). The CDR3 has 14 residues. The CDR3 DNA is TGCAGTGCTTATAAACCGTCCTACAGGGGTACATACACCTTC. Protein sequence: CSAYKPSYRGTYTF.

This clonotype was counted a few times. A much larger clonotype is one base distant, so this may be a read error. The chain employs TRBV6-1 and TRBJ2-1; the D gene is possibly TRBD2 (5 bases). Looked up from germline, CDR1 is MNHNS and CDR2 is SASEGT. V gave up 5 bases and J gave up 5 bases, with 7 bases separating them. This CDR3 is built from 12 residues. CDR3 DNA sequence: TGTGCCAGCAGTCGGGGTCACAATGAGCAGTTCTTC. Its protein is CASSRGHNEQFF.

This clonotype was seen a handful of times. The chain couples TRBV5-1 to TRBJ1-2; D remains unclear. Trimming shortened V by 3 bases and J by 3 bases, and 12 bases separated the two germline ends. The CDR3 is 14 amino acids. Germline V CDR1 and CDR2: SGHRS, YFSETQ. This chain's CDR3 is CASSSTDRHYGYTF. The CDR3 nucleotides are TGCGCCAGCAGCTCCACGGACCGCCACTATGGCTACACCTTC.

V gene TRBV4-2 combines with J gene TRBJ2-1; D is unclear. V lost 0 bases, J lost 4 bases, and 13 bases lay in between. This CDR3 is built from 16 residues. CDR1 and CDR2 (germline): LGHNA, YNFKEQ. This CDR3 is CASSQETPRGYNEQFF. In DNA, the CDR3 is TGTGCCAGCAGCCAAGAGACCCCCCGAGGTTACAATGAGCAGTTCTTC.

This clonotype was counted at least ten times. J is TRBJ2-2 and V is TRBV7-2; 8 bases line up with TRBD2. Germline lookup yields CDR1 SGHTA and CDR2 FQGNSA. Trimming cost V 7 bases and J 4 bases; bases outside gene matches: 8. The CDR3 extends over 15 amino acids. CDR3 sequence reads: CASTGRTSGTGELFF. The CDR3, as DNA: TGTGCCAGCACCGGGAGAACTAGCGGCACCGGGGAGCTGTTTTTT.

This clonotype came up many times. The chain links TRBV20-1 to TRBJ2-1; D possibly corresponds to TRBD1 (6 bases). CDR1 DFQATT and CDR2 SNEGSKA come from the germline V gene (reference sequence). The CDR3 is 14 amino acids. The V end lost 4 bases, the J end lost 13 bases, and 23 bases lay between the germline ends. CDR3 amino acids: CSAKPGRGEGEQFF. Here the CDR3 DNA reads TGCAGTGCTAAACCTGGCAGGGGAGAAGGGGAACAGTTCTTC.

In this sample, this clonotype turned up many times. V is TRBV20-1 and J is TRBJ1-5; D is ambiguous. Germline values: CDR1 DFQATT, CDR2 SNEGSKA (reference sequence). The CDR3 runs 13 residues. V lost 0 bases and J 5 bases, leaving 8 bases between the germline ends. CDR3 loop: CSAREQLHQPQHF. DNA for the CDR3: TGCAGTGCTAGAGAACAGCTCCATCAGCCCCAGCATTTT.

The chain joins TRBV6-2 or TRBV6-3 to TRBJ2-1; D unresolved. V was clipped by 3 bases and J by 8 bases, with 17 bases between them. In germline, CDR1 is MNHEY, CDR2 SVGEGT. CDR3 length: 15 amino acids. CDR3 in amino acids: CASSYRPAKVYEQFF. Written as DNA, the CDR3 is TGTGCCAGCAGTTATAGGCCGGCGAAAGTATATGAGCAGTTCTTC.

The V and J genes are TRBV19 and TRBJ1-1, with D unresolved. Per the germline V gene, CDR1 is LNHDA and CDR2 is SQIVND (reference sequence). Trimming removed 6 bases at V and 4 bases at J, with 18 bases between. The CDR3 spans 15 residues. The chain's CDR3 is CASSRMTGWGTEAFF. The CDR3 DNA reads as TGTGCCAGTAGCAGGATGACTGGGTGGGGCACTGAAGCTTTCTTT.

This clonotype was recorded many times. The chain carries TRBV7-3 and TRBJ2-1; D gene unclear. This CDR3 spans 13 amino acids. Deletions cut 2 bases from V and 8 bases from J, with 10 bases between. In germline, CDR1 is SGHTA, CDR2 FQGTGA. CDR3 sequence: CASSLLTGDEQFF. CDR3 in DNA: TGTGCCAGCAGCTTATTAACCGGCGATGAGCAGTTCTTC. The whole variable domain, remainder taken from reference TRBV7-3 and TRBJ2-1, is GAGVSQTPSNKVTEKGKYVELRCDPISGHTALYWYRQSLGQGPEFLIYFQGTGAADDSGLPNDRFFAVRPEGSVSTLKIQRTERGDSAVYLCASSLLTGDEQFFGPGTRLTVL.

The table lists this clonotype with many counts. The CDR3 reads CASRRDRGATQYF. In DNA form, the CDR3 reads TGTGCCAGCAGGAGGGACAGGGGCGCGACCCAGTACTTC. The chain combines TRBV6-2 or TRBV6-3 with TRBJ2-5; 10 bases map to TRBD1. V gave up 6 bases and J gave up 7 bases; unmatched junction bases: 5. This CDR3 is built from 13 residues. The V gene's germline CDR1 is MNHEY and CDR2 SVGEGT.